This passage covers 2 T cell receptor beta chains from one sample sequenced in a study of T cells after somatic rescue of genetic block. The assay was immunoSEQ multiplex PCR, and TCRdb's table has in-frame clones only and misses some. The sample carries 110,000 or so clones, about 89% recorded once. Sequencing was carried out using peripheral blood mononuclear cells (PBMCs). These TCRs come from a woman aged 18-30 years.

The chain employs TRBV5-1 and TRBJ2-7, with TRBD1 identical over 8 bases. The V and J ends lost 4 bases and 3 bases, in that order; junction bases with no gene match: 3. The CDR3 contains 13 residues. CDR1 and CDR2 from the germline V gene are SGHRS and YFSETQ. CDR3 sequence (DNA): TGCGCCAGCAGCAAGGACAGGGACTACGAGCAGTACTTC. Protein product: CASSKDRDYEQYF.

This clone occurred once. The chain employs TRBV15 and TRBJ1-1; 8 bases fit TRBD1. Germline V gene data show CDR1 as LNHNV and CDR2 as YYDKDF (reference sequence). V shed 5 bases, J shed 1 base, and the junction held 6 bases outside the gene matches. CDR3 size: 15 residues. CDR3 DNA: TGTGCCACCAGCGCGACCGGGACAGGGAACACTGAAGCTTTCTTT. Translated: CATSATGTGNTEAFF.